Sequencing of this T cell receptor beta chain was carried out in a study of blood T cell repertoires in COVID-19. The CDR3 is made up of 16 amino acids. Germline-derived CDR1 and CDR2 are KGHSH and LQKENI. J was trimmed by 3 bases and V by 0 bases; bases with no gene match: 5. Sequencing used immunoSEQ multiplex PCR; TCRdb keeps in-frame clones, though not all of them. The sample yields around 150,000 clones, just over 85% seen once. This chain joins TRBV18 and TRBJ2-1; 7 positions match TRBD2. The receptor comes from a man aged 70 or older with acute or convalescent COVID-19. The source material was peripheral blood. CDR3 nucleotides: TGTGCCAGCTCACCACCCGGCCTAGCGGACTACAATGAGCAGTTCTTC. Protein product: CASSPPGLADYNEQFF.